This T cell receptor (beta chain) was recovered during a study of graft-versus-host responses after intestinal transplantation. Produced via immunoSEQ multiplex PCR; TCRdb's table is partial and in-frame only. The sample consists of around 130,000 clones, around nine tenths of them appearing once. As concerns this clone: Antigen specificity is unknown.

Germline CDR1 is SGHTA and CDR2 is FQGNSA. The CDR3 has 15 residues. Trimming stripped 5 bases from V and 6 bases from J, with 17 bases between. The sample in question was unstimulated CD4+ T cells sorted from spleen or lymph node cells, obtained before intestinal transplant. This receptor was taken from a human donor who received an intestinal transplant. The J gene is TRBJ2-1, the V gene TRBV7-2, with D perhaps matching TRBD2 (7 bases). The CDR3 spells CASSTAGALRNEQFF. For the CDR3, the DNA is TGTGCCAGCAGCACCGCGGGGGCTCTTCGCAATGAGCAGTTCTTC.